This entry lists 21 T cell receptor beta chains sequenced from one sample in a study of blood T cell repertoires in COVID-19. Sequencing used immunoSEQ multiplex PCR; TCRdb keeps in-frame clones, though not all of them. The profile shows about 180,000 clones, 80% to 90% of them singletons. Sequencing was carried out using PBMCs or T cells enriched from blood (not recorded which). Receptors originate from a woman aged 18-30 years who had recovered from COVID-19.

This clone appeared a single time. The chain joins TRBV28 to TRBJ2-5; a weak D match, TRBD1 (5 bases). Trimming took off 10 bases at V and 5 bases at J, with 23 bases between the two ends. The CDR3 sequence is 15 residues long. CDR1 is MDHEN, CDR2 SYDVKM, per germline. CDR3 loop: CAILTRRALKETQYF. The CDR3 region has the DNA TGTGCCATCCTAACTCGCAGGGCGTTGAAGGAGACCCAGTACTTC. The entire variable domain, with the rest obtained from reference TRBV28 and TRBJ2-5, is as follows: DVKVTQSSRYLVKRTGEKVFLECVQDMDHENMFWYRQDPGLGLRLIYFSYDVKMKEKGDIPEGYSVSREKKERFSLILESASTNQTSMYLCAILTRRALKETQYFGPGTRLLVL.

The chain recombines TRBV10-3 with TRBJ1-4; D is unclear. Germline-derived CDR1 and CDR2 are ENHRY and SYGVKD. The V end lost 3 bases, the J end lost 7 bases, and 9 bases lay between the germline ends. The CDR3 is 13 residues long. The CDR3 DNA reads as TGTGCCATCAGTGATGTAAGAGGTGAAAAACTGTTTTTT. Translating gives CAISDVRGEKLFF.

The chain combines TRBV6-5 with TRBJ2-1; 10 bases line up with TRBD2. Germline loops: CDR1 MNHEY, CDR2 SVGAGI. The CDR3 loop spans 16 amino acids. J lost 8 bases, V lost 3 bases, and 10 bases had no gene match. In DNA, the CDR3 is TGTGCCAGCAGTTATGTAGGGACTAGCGTGGGGGATGAGCAGTTCTTC. Protein sequence: CASSYVGTSVGDEQFF.

The chain joins TRBV5-4 to TRBJ2-7; TRBD2 aligns across 8 bases. CDR1 and CDR2 from the germline V gene are SGHNT and YYREEE (reference sequence). Germline trimming cut 2 bases from V and 0 bases from J; bases unmatched to any gene: 7. The CDR3 has 16 amino acids. The CDR3 DNA sequence: TGTGCCAGCAGCTTATTCCGGGGGGGCAGCTCCTACGAGCAGTACTTC. This sequence encodes CASSLFRGGSSYEQYF.

There are a few counts of this clone. This rearrangement joins TRBV10-3 to TRBJ2-1; TRBD2 matches 9 bases. CDR1 and CDR2 from the germline V gene are ENHRY and SYGVKD. The CDR3 loop spans 16 amino acids. The trim removed 6 bases at V and 8 bases at J, leaving 14 bases unmatched. DNA of the CDR3: TGTGCCATCAGGTCAGACCCCGCGGGAGGGAGGTATGAGCAGTTCTTC. Amino acid sequence: CAIRSDPAGGRYEQFF.

This clone came up once. The V gene is TRBV28, the J gene TRBJ2-5; 9 bases map to TRBD1. This CDR3 region has 16 residues. Germline V lookup: CDR1 MDHEN, CDR2 SYDVKM. J gave up 5 bases and V 3 bases, and 10 bases lay outside the gene matches. CDR3 amino acids: CASSFDRGALGETQYF. CDR3 nucleotides: TGTGCCAGCAGTTTTGACAGGGGGGCCCTCGGGGAGACCCAGTACTTC.

The J gene is TRBJ2-7, the V gene TRBV14, with 9 positions matching TRBD2. CDR3 length: 16 residues. Germline V gene lookup returns CDR1 SGHDN and CDR2 FVKESK. V lost 8 bases to trimming and J lost 5 bases; unmatched junction nucleotides: 16. CDR3 residues: CASRGDSGGARDEQYF. The CDR3 bases are TGTGCCAGCCGTGGTGATAGCGGGGGAGCGCGGGACGAGCAGTACTTC. The variable domain in full, with the rest retrieved from reference TRBV14 and TRBJ2-7, is EAGVTQFPSHSVIEKGQTVTLRCDPISGHDNLYWYRRVMGKEIKFLLHFVKESKQDESGMPNNRFLAERTGGTYSTLKVQPAELEDSGVYFCASRGDSGGARDEQYFGPGTRLTVT.

The chain joins TRBV13 to TRBJ2-1; D is possibly TRBD2 (5 bases). With 0 bases removed from V and 5 bases from J, the gap between germline ends came to 29 bases. The CDR3 is 21 residues long. Germline V lookup: CDR1 PRHDT, CDR2 FYEKMQ (reference sequence). The CDR3 DNA reads TGTGCCAGCAGCTTAGGCCCTTTGACTATAGTCAATAAAGTCGGGAACAATGAGCAGTTCTTC. Protein: CASSLGPLTIVNKVGNNEQFF.

This chain joins TRBV19 and TRBJ1-1; tentatively, D is TRBD1 (5 bases). Germline V gene data show CDR1 as LNHDA and CDR2 as SQIVND (reference sequence). This CDR3 has 13 residues. Trimming left V 5 bases short and J 4 bases short, with 11 bases between. CDR3 in amino acids: CASSAAGFTEAFF. The CDR3 region has the DNA TGTGCCAGTAGTGCGGCAGGGTTCACTGAAGCTTTCTTT.

The genes are TRBV6-1 and TRBJ1-2; no clear D gene. CDR1 and CDR2 (germline): MNHNS, SASEGT. Trimming cost V 1 base and J 8 bases, with 14 bases left between them. CDR3 length: 14 amino acids. The CDR3 coding sequence is TGTGCCAGCAGTGAAGTGGGGATCTCGGGAGGCTACACCTTC. It codes for CASSEVGISGGYTF.

V and J are TRBV19 and TRBJ1-5, with TRBD1 identical over 7 bases. The V gene's germline CDR1 is LNHDA and CDR2 SQIVND (reference sequence). This CDR3 is 14 amino acids long. V lost 6 bases to trimming and J lost 3 bases; unmatched junction nucleotides: 5. CDR3 in amino acids: CASRATGFNQPQHF. CDR3 DNA: TGTGCCAGTAGGGCGACAGGGTTCAATCAGCCCCAGCATTTT. Together with reference TRBV19 and TRBJ1-5, the CDR3 gives the full variable domain: DGGITQSPKYLFRKEGQNVTLSCEQNLNHDAMYWYRQDPGQGLRLIYYSQIVNDFQKGDIAEGYSVSREKKESFPLTVTSAQKNPTAFYLCASRATGFNQPQHFGDGTRLSIL.

This chain connects TRBV4-3 to TRBJ1-3, with TRBD1 as a possible D gene (5 bases). V was shortened by 0 bases and J by 0 bases, with 12 bases between the two germline ends. The germline V gene encodes CDR1 LGHNA and CDR2 YSLEER. The CDR3 length is 17 residues. This chain's CDR3 is CASSQDAGTYSGNTIYF. CDR3 coding DNA: TGCGCCAGCAGCCAAGACGCGGGGACCTACTCTGGAAACACCATATATTTT.

On this clone: The same CDR3 can be traced to other DNA sequences in this sample. The chain uses TRBV5-1 and TRBJ2-3; perhaps TRBD2 as D (5 bases). Germline CDR1 reads SGHRS; CDR2 reads YFSETQ. The V end was cut by 2 bases, the J end by 0 bases, with 7 bases between. The CDR3 totals 14 residues. In DNA, the CDR3 is TGCGCCAGCAGCTTCGCGGGTAGCACAGATACGCAGTATTTT. It codes for CASSFAGSTDTQYF.

This clone was observed a single time. CDR3 sequence reads: CASRHPSGSGPPYNYGYTF. CDR3 sequence (DNA): TGTGCCAGCAGACATCCCTCGGGCAGCGGACCCCCCTATAACTATGGCTACACCTTC. The genes are TRBV28 and TRBJ1-2, with D unresolved. V was shortened by 6 bases and J by 1 base, with 27 bases between the two germline ends. This CDR3 is 19 amino acids long. Germline loops: CDR1 MDHEN, CDR2 SYDVKM.

V gene TRBV6-5 combines with J gene TRBJ2-2; D perhaps matches TRBD1 (6 bases). V was shortened by 0 bases and J by 5 bases, with 13 bases between the two germline ends. CDR3 length: 16 residues. Germline V gene sequence: CDR1 MNHEY, CDR2 SVGAGI. This chain's CDR3 is CASSYSRAGVTGELFF. Here the CDR3 DNA reads TGTGCCAGCAGTTACTCGAGGGCAGGGGTTACCGGGGAGCTGTTTTTT.

V gene TRBV27 combines with J gene TRBJ2-3, with 8 positions matching TRBD2. The CDR3 is made up of 15 amino acids. With 6 bases clipped from V and 4 bases from J, the junction kept 9 bases outside the gene matches. CDR1 is MNHEY, CDR2 SMNVEV, per germline (reference sequence). CDR3 sequence (DNA): TGTGCCAGCAGCCTGGGACTAGTCCCACCAGATACGCAGTATTTT. It codes for CASSLGLVPPDTQYF.

This clone was seen once. This chain uses TRBV27 with TRBJ1-2; 7 bases map to TRBD1. Per germline, CDR1 MNHEY and CDR2 SMNVEV (reference sequence). J gave up 7 bases and V 10 bases, and 12 bases lay outside the gene matches. The CDR3 contains 13 residues. The CDR3 sequence: CATQGRGLSGYTF. DNA for the CDR3: TGTGCCACCCAGGGTAGGGGGCTCAGTGGCTACACCTTC.

The chain recombines TRBV11-2 with TRBJ2-7; perhaps TRBD1 as D (5 bases). In germline, CDR1 is SGHAT, CDR2 FQNNGV. The CDR3 extends over 14 amino acids. V shed 5 bases and J shed 0 bases, with 11 bases lying between them. CDR3 DNA sequence: TGTGCCAGCAGCCAGGGAAAAACCTCCTACGAGCAGTACTTC. This translates into CASSQGKTSYEQYF.

The chain employs TRBV6-5 and TRBJ2-5; D is possibly TRBD1 (6 bases). Trimming removed 4 bases at V and 7 bases at J, with 16 bases between. Germline V CDR1 and CDR2: MNHEY, SVGAGI. CDR3 length: 14 amino acids. Here the CDR3 reads CASSFDRPGGTQYF. For the CDR3, the DNA is TGTGCCAGCAGTTTCGACAGGCCTGGCGGGACCCAGTACTTC.

This sequence joins TRBV2 and TRBJ2-5; tentatively, D is TRBD2 (5 bases). This CDR3 has 14 residues. CDR1 SNHLY and CDR2 FYNNEI come from the germline V gene. V lost 6 bases and J lost 2, with 13 bases in between. The CDR3 loop is CASRRSEGQETQYF. The CDR3 DNA follows: TGTGCCAGCAGACGGAGTGAGGGACAAGAGACCCAGTACTTC.

V and J are TRBV3-1 (or the pseudogene TRBV3-2) and TRBJ2-7; possible D gene TRBD1, 5 bases. Trimming took off 4 bases at V and 7 bases at J, with 20 bases between the two ends. The V gene's germline CDR1 is LGHDT and CDR2 YNNKEL (reference sequence). The CDR3 sequence is 15 residues long. The CDR3 sequence: CASSLRPLRVDEQYF. For the CDR3, the DNA is TGTGCCAGCAGCCTCCGCCCTCTCAGGGTAGATGAGCAGTACTTC.